This T cell receptor beta chain was observed in a study of cytomegalovirus exposure and HLA in healthy donors. Whole-study results and caveats: Most TCR sequences were seen very rarely across donors, but some public TCRs occurred in many. Cytomegalovirus status was reportedly diagnosed by the classifier with high specificity and sensitivity.

The ends lost 4 bases at V and 1 base at J; junction bases unmatched: 1. CDR3 length: 14 amino acids. The germline CDR1 and CDR2 sequences are MGHRA and YSYEKL. With 60 Vbeta and 13 Jbeta primers, the PCR was carried out. Method: immunoSEQ multiplex PCR; TCRdb's copy keeps in-frame clones and lacks some. The sample lists some 120,000 clones, approximately 78% occurring once. Regarding this clone: Its antigen is unknown.

This sequence originates from a woman in her thirties or forties in good health and CMV-seronegative. This chain links TRBV4-1 with TRBJ2-5; TRBD2 aligns across 9 bases. The specimen was PBMCs. Here the CDR3 DNA reads TGCGCCAGCAGCCGACTAGCGGCCCAAGAGACCCAGTACTTC. Translating gives CASSRLAAQETQYF.